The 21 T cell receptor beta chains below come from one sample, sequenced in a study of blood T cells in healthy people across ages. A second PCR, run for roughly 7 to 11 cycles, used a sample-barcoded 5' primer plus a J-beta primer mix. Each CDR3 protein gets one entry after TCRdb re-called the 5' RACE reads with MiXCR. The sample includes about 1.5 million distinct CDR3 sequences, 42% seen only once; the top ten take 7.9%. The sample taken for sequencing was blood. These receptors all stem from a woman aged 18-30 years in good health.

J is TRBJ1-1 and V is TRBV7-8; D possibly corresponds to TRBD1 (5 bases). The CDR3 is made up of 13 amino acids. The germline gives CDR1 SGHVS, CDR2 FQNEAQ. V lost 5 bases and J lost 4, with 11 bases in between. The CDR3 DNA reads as TGTGCCAGCAGCATTTCCGGGACCACTGAAGCTTTCTTT. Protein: CASSISGTTEAFF.

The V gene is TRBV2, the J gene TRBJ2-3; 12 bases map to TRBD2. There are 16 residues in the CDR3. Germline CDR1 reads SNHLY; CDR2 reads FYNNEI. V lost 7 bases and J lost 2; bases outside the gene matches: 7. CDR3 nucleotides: TGTGCCAGCACCGGACGGACTAGCGGGGTCACAGATACGCAGTATTTT. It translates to CASTGRTSGVTDTQYF.

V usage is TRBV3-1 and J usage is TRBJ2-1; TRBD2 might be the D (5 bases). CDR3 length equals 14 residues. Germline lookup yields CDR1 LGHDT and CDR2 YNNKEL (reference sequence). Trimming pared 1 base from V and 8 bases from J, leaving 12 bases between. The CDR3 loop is CASSQGGPRHEQFF. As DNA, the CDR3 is TGTGCCAGCAGCCAAGGAGGGCCAAGGCATGAGCAGTTCTTC.

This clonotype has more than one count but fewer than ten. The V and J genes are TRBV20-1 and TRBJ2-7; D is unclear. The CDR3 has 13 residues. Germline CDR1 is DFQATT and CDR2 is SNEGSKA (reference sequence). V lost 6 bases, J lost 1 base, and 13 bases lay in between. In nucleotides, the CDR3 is TGCAGTGCCTCCGGAGAGCTGTCCTACGAGCAGTACTTC. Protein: CSASGELSYEQYF.

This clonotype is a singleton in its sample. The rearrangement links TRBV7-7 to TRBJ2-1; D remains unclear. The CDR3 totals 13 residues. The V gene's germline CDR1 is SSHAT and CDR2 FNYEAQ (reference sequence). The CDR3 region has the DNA TGTGCTAGCTCAGCCCCGGACCTGGGGGAGCAGTTCTTC. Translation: CASSAPDLGEQFF.

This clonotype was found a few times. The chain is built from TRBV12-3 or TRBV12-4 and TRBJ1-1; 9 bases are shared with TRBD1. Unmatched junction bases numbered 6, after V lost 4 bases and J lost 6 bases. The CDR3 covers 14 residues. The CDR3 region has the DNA TGTGCCAGCAGTTGGGACAGGGTCATCGCTGAAGCTTTCTTT. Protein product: CASSWDRVIAEAFF.

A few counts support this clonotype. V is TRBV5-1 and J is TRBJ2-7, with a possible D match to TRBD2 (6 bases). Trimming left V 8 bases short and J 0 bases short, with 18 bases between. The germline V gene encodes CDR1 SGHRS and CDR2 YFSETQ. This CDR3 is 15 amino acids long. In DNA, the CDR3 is TGCGCCAGTAGCGGCGCGGTAATGAGCTCCTACGAGCAGTACTTC. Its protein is CASSGAVMSSYEQYF. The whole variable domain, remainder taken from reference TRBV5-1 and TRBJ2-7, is KAGVTQTPRYLIKTRGQQVTLSCSPISGHRSVSWYQQTPGQGLQFLFEYFSETQRNKGNFPGRFSGRQFSNSRSEMNVSTLELGDSALYLCASSGAVMSSYEQYFGPGTRLTVT.

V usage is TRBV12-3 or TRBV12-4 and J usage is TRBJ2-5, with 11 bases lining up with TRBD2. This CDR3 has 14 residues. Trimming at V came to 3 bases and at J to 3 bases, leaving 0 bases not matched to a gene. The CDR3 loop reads CASSFSGGEETQYF. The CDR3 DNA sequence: TGTGCCAGCAGTTTTAGCGGGGGGGAAGAGACCCAGTACTTC.

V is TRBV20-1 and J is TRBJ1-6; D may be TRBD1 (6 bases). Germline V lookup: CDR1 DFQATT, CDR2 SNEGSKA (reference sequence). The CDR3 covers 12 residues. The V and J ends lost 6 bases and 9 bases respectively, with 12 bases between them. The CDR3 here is CSAQDRISPLHF. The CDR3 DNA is TGCAGTGCCCAGGACAGAATTTCACCCCTCCACTTT.

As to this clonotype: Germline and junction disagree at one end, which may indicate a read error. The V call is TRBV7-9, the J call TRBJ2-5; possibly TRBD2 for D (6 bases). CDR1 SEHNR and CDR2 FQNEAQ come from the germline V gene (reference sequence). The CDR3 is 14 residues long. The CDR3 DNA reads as TGTGCCAGCAGCTTCATGGGAGGAGGAGAGACCCGGTACTTC. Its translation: CASSFMGGGETRYF.

Here the CDR3 DNA reads TGTGCCTGGAACCCGACGGCGAGCACAGATACGCAGTATTTT. Protein sequence: CAWNPTASTDTQYF. V gene TRBV30 combines with J gene TRBJ2-3; D is undetermined. This CDR3 contains 14 residues. V was cut by 4 bases and J by 0 bases, with 11 bases left in between. Germline CDR1 reads GTSNPN; CDR2 reads SVGIG (reference sequence).

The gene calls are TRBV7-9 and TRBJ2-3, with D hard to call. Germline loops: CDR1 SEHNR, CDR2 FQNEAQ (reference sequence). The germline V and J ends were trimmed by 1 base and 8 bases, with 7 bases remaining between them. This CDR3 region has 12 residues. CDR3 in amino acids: CASSLGRATQYF. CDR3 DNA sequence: TGTGCCAGCAGCTTAGGAAGGGCTACGCAGTATTTT.

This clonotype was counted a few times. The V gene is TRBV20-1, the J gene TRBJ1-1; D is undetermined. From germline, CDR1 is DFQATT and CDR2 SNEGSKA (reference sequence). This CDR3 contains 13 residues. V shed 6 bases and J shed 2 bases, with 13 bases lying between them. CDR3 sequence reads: CSALQALNTEAFF. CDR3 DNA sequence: TGCAGTGCCCTCCAGGCCCTCAACACTGAAGCTTTCTTT.

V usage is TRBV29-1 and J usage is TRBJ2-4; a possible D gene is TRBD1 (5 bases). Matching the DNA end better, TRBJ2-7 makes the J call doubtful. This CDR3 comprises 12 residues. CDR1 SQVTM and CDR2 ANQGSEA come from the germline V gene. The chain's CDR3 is CSVFSQGHEQYF. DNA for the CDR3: TGCAGCGTTTTTAGTCAGGGCCACGAGCAGTACTTC.

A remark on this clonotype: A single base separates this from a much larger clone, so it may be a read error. CDR3 in amino acids: CSVEDGGTGAFF. The CDR3, as DNA: TGCAGCGTTGAAGATGGGGGAACTGGAGCTTTCTTT. The gene calls are TRBV29-1 and TRBJ1-1, with a tentative D call TRBD1 (5 bases). The CDR3 consists of 12 residues. Germline-derived CDR1 and CDR2 are SQVTM and ANQGSEA.

The CDR3 DNA is TGTGCCAGCGGCCTTAGGGGGCCCTATGGCTACACCTTC. It is translated as CASGLRGPYGYTF. The chain uses TRBV28 and TRBJ1-2; 7 bases map to TRBD1. The germline CDR1 and CDR2 sequences are MDHEN and SYDVKM. This CDR3 is 13 amino acids long. Germline trimming cut 8 bases from V and 4 bases from J; bases unmatched to any gene: 7.

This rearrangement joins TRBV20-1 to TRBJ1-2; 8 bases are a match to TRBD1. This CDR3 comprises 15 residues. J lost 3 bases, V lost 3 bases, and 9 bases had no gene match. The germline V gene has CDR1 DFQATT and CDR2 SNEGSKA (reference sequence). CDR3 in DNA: TGCAGTGCTAGTCCAGGACAGGGAATGGACTATGGCTACACCTTC. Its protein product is CSASPGQGMDYGYTF.

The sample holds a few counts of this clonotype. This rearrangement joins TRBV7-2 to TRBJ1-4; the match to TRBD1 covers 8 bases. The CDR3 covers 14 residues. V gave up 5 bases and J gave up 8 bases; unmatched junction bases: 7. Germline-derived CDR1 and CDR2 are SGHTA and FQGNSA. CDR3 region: CASSKDREGEKLFF. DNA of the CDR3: TGTGCCAGCAGCAAGGACAGGGAAGGAGAAAAACTGTTTTTT.

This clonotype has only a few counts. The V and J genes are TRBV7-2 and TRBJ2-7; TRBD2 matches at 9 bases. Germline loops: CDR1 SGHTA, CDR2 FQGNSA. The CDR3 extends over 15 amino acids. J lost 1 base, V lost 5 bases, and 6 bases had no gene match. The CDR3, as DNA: TGTGCCAGCAGCCCCCGGCGGGAGGGATCCTACGAGCAGTACTTC. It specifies CASSPRREGSYEQYF.

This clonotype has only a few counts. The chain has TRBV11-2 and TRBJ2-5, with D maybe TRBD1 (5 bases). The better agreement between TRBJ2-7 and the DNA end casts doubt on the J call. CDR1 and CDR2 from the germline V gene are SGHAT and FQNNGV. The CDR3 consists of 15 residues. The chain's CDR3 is CASSYRTRIPYEQYF. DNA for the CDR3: TGTGCCAGCAGCTACAGGACACGGATTCCCTACGAGCAGTACTTC.

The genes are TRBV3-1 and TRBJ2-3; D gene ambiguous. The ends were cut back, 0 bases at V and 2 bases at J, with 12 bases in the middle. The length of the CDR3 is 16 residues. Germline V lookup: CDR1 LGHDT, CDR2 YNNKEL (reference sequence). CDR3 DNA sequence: TGTGCCAGCAGCCAAGACCAGACTCCCCCCACAGATACGCAGTATTTT. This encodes CASSQDQTPPTDTQYF.